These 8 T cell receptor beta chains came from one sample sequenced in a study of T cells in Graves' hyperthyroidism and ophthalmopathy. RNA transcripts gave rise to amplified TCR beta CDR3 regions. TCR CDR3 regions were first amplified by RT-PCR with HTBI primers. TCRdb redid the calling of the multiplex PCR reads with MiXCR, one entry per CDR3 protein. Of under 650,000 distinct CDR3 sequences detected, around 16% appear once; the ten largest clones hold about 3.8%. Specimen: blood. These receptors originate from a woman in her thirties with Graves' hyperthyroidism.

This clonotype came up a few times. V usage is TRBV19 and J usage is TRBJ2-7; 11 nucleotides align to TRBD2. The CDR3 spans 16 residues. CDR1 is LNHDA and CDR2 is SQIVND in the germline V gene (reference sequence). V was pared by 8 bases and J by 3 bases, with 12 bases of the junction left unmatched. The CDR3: CASSLLAGEAIYEQYF. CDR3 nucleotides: TGTGCCAGTTCCCTACTAGCGGGAGAGGCAATCTACGAGCAGTACTTC.

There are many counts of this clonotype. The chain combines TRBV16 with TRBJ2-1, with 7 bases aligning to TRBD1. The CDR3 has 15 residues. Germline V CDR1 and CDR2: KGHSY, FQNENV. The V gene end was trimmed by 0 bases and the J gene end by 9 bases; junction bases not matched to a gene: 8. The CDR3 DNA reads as TGTGCCAGCAGCCAATCGCAGGGGGTGGGGCCTGAGCAGTTCTTC. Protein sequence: CASSQSQGVGPEQFF.

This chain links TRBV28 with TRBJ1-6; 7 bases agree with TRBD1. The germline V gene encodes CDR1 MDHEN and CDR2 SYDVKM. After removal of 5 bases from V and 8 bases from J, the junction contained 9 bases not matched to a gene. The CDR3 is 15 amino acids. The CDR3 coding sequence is TGTGCCAGCAGTCAAAAGACAGGGAGTTATTCACCCCTCCACTTT. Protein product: CASSQKTGSYSPLHF. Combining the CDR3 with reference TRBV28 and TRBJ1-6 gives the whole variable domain DVKVTQSSRYLVKRTGEKVFLECVQDMDHENMFWYRQDPGLGLRLIYFSYDVKMKEKGDIPEGYSVSREKKERFSLILESASTNQTSMYLCASSQKTGSYSPLHFGNGTRLTVT.

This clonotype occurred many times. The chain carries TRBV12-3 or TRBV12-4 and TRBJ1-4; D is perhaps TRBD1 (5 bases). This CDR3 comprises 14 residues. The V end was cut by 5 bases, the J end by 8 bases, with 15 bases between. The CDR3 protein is CASSNPRDPEKLFF. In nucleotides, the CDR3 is TGTGCCAGCAGTAACCCCAGGGATCCCGAAAAACTGTTTTTT.

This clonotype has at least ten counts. In nucleotides, the CDR3 is TGTGCTAGTGGTTTGTTTGGGGCTAGGGAGCAGTACTTC. Its translation is CASGLFGAREQYF. This rearrangement joins TRBV12-5 to TRBJ2-7, with a weak D call TRBD1 (5 bases). Trimming pared 2 bases from V and 7 bases from J, leaving 12 bases between. CDR1 LGHNT and CDR2 FRNRAP come from the germline V gene. CDR3 length equals 13 residues.

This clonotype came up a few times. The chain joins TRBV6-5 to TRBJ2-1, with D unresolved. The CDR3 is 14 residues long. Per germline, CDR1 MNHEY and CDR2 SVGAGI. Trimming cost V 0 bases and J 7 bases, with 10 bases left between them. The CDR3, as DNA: TGTGCCAGCAGTTACTCGAGCTTGAGGAATGAGCAGTTCTTC. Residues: CASSYSSLRNEQFF.

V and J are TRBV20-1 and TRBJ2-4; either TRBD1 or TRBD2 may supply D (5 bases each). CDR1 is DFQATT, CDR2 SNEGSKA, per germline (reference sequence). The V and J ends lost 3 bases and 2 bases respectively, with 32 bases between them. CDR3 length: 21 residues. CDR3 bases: TGCAGTGCTAGTAGGGTGTGGACATGGATCGGGTGCAGGGAGACCAAAAACATTCAGTACTTC. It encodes CSASRVWTWIGCRETKNIQYF.

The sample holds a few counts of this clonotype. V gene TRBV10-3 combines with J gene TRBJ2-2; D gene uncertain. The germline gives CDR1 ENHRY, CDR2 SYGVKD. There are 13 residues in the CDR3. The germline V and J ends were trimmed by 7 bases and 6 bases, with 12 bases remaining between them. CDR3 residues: CAINAKDAGELFF. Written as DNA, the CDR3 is TGTGCCATCAACGCAAAGGATGCCGGGGAGCTGTTTTTT.